One and the same sample provided the 28 T cell receptor beta chains below, sequenced in a study of blood T cells in healthy people across ages. With a J-beta primer mix and a sample-barcoded 5' primer, a second PCR ran about 7 to 11 cycles. TCRdb recomputed calls from the 5' RACE reads with MiXCR, one row per CDR3 protein. This sample has over 1.5 million distinct CDR3 sequences, with around half found just once. The specimen sequenced was blood. Every receptor here comes from a woman in her forties in good health.

The chain recombines TRBV20-1 with TRBJ2-3; possibly TRBD1 or TRBD2 for D (6 bases each). V was cut by 1 base and J by 3 bases, with 11 bases left in between. The CDR3 is 14 amino acids. Looked up from germline, CDR1 is DFQATT and CDR2 is SNEGSKA (reference sequence). The CDR3 sequence: CSARVGGGTDTQYF. The CDR3, as DNA: TGCAGTGCTAGAGTCGGGGGCGGGACAGATACGCAGTATTTT.

V usage is TRBV2 and J usage is TRBJ2-7, with no clear D. Per germline, CDR1 SNHLY and CDR2 FYNNEI. V lost 3 bases, J lost 5 bases, and 14 bases lay in between. The CDR3 totals 14 residues. In DNA form, the CDR3 reads TGTGCCAGCAGTGACCTCGCAGGTTCTGACGAGCAGTACTTC. Translated, it gives CASSDLAGSDEQYF.

This clonotype was detected only a few times. The CDR3 protein is CASSGPSVEQFF. As DNA, the CDR3 is TGTGCCAGCAGTGGGCCGTCCGTTGAGCAGTTCTTC. The chain combines TRBV6-2 or TRBV6-3 with TRBJ2-1; D not resolved. V lost 5 bases to trimming and J lost 9 bases, with 11 bases between them. The CDR3 contains 12 residues. CDR1 and CDR2 from the germline V gene are MNHEY and SVGEGT.

V and J are TRBV5-6 and TRBJ2-5, with 9 bases identical to TRBD1. V shed 3 bases and J 0 bases; nucleotides not matched to a gene: 6. The germline gives CDR1 SGHDT, CDR2 YYEEEE. The length of the CDR3 is 16 residues. Here the CDR3 DNA reads TGTGCCAGCAGCTCGCCGGGACAGGGTCACCAAGAGACCCAGTACTTC. Residues: CASSSPGQGHQETQYF. Filled out from reference TRBV5-6 and TRBJ2-5, the complete variable domain reads DAGVTQSPTHLIKTRGQQVTLRCSPKSGHDTVSWYQQALGQGPQFIFQYYEEEERQRGNFPDRFSGHQFPNYSSELNVNALLLGDSALYLCASSSPGQGHQETQYFGPGTRLLVL.

The chain has TRBV10-3 and TRBJ2-2, with 8 bases identical to TRBD1. Trimming took 9 bases from V and 6 from J; bases not matched to a gene: 9. The CDR3 sequence is 14 residues long. The germline gives CDR1 ENHRY, CDR2 SYGVKD. The CDR3 region is CAIKGQVSSGELFF. CDR3 in DNA: TGTGCCATTAAGGGACAGGTCTCATCCGGGGAGCTGTTTTTT.

V gene TRBV7-8 combines with J gene TRBJ1-2; the match to TRBD1 covers 9 bases. Per the germline V gene, CDR1 is SGHVS and CDR2 is FQNEAQ. The CDR3 has 16 amino acids. Losses at the gene ends were 5 bases for V and 2 bases for J; bases not matched to a gene: 9. CDR3 DNA sequence: TGTGCCAGCAGCGCCGGGACAGGGTTTTCAAACTATGGCTACACCTTC. Encoded protein: CASSAGTGFSNYGYTF.

The chain links TRBV3-1 to TRBJ2-4, with a possible D match to TRBD1 (6 bases). The DNA matches TRBJ2-7 better at its end, which makes the J call doubtful. The CDR3 consists of 15 residues. Germline V gene data show CDR1 as LGHDT and CDR2 as YNNKEL (reference sequence). CDR3 DNA sequence: TGTGCCAGCAGCCAACGGAGACAGGTTACCTACGAGCAGTACTTC. It encodes CASSQRRQVTYEQYF.

The CDR3 DNA reads TGCAGCGTTGCGTATTCCCGACAGGGGGTGAACACTGAAGCTTTCTTT. Protein product: CSVAYSRQGVNTEAFF. V gene TRBV29-1 combines with J gene TRBJ1-1, with 9 bases matching TRBD1. Looked up from germline, CDR1 is SQVTM and CDR2 is ANQGSEA. CDR3 length: 16 residues. J was trimmed by 0 bases and V by 4 bases; bases with no gene match: 9.

This clonotype was picked up a small number of times. The chain couples TRBV20-1 to TRBJ2-5; 11 bases line up with TRBD2. V dropped 3 bases and J dropped 0; count of bases not matched to a gene: 6. The CDR3 has 16 residues. Germline V lookup: CDR1 DFQATT, CDR2 SNEGSKA (reference sequence). CDR3 sequence: CSARILAGGYQETQYF. CDR3 DNA: TGCAGTGCTAGGATCTTAGCGGGGGGGTACCAAGAGACCCAGTACTTC.

This clonotype was found a few times. The chain employs TRBV7-2 and TRBJ1-6, with 7 bases lining up with TRBD1. After removal of 3 bases from V and 3 bases from J, the junction contained 2 bases not matched to a gene. The CDR3 runs to 15 residues. The V gene's germline CDR1 is SGHTA and CDR2 FQGNSA. The CDR3 protein is CASSFQGVYNSPLHF. As DNA, the CDR3 is TGTGCCAGCAGCTTTCAGGGGGTCTATAATTCACCCCTCCACTTT. The full variable domain, in which reference TRBV7-2 and TRBJ1-6 provide the parts outside the CDR3, is GAGVSQSPSNKVTEKGKDVELRCDPISGHTALYWYRQSLGQGLEFLIYFQGNSAPDKSGLPSDRFSAERTGGSVSTLTIQRTQQEDSAVYLCASSFQGVYNSPLHFGNGTRLTVT.

J is TRBJ1-2 and V is TRBV29-1, with D uncertain. V shed 3 bases and J shed 5 bases, with 22 bases lying between them. The CDR3 is made up of 16 amino acids. Germline V gene data show CDR1 as SQVTM and CDR2 as ANQGSEA. This chain's CDR3 is CSVDPVLTAGGYGYTF. CDR3 in DNA: TGCAGCGTTGATCCGGTTTTAACAGCTGGAGGGTATGGCTACACCTTC.

Notes on this clonotype: The junction does not match germline at one end; this may be a read error. The chain is built from TRBV10-3 and TRBJ2-5; maybe TRBD1 (5 bases). Germline V gene data show CDR1 as ENHRY and CDR2 as SYGVKD. The CDR3 has 13 amino acids. The CDR3 loop reads CAIMGQIQEIQYF. In DNA, the CDR3 is TGTGCCATCATGGGGCAGATCCAAGAGATCCAGTACTTC.

V and J are TRBV29-1 and TRBJ2-1; 13 nucleotides align to TRBD2. V dropped 7 bases and J dropped 5; count of bases not matched to a gene: 8. CDR3 size: 15 residues. Germline V gene sequence: CDR1 SQVTM, CDR2 ANQGSEA. CDR3 loop: CSALTSGGSHNEQFF. CDR3 nucleotide sequence: TGCAGCGCCCTGACTAGCGGGGGGTCCCACAATGAGCAGTTCTTC.

This clonotype was seen more than once but under ten times. The chain combines TRBV12-3 or TRBV12-4 with TRBJ2-7; TRBD1 matches at 8 bases. There are 17 residues in the CDR3. V shed 6 bases, J shed 6 bases, and the junction held 19 bases outside the gene matches. DNA for the CDR3: TGTGCCAGCAGCCCCTTCCATATGGGACAGGTGGATCGCGAGCAGTACTTC. This encodes CASSPFHMGQVDREQYF.

The chain's CDR3 is CASSQDSSDTEAFF. CDR3 DNA sequence: TGCGCCAGCAGCCAAGATAGTTCGGACACTGAAGCTTTCTTT. The gene calls are TRBV4-3 and TRBJ1-1, with no clear D. The V end lost 0 bases, the J end lost 3 bases, and 8 bases lay between the germline ends. CDR3 length equals 14 residues. Germline V gene lookup returns CDR1 LGHNA and CDR2 YSLEER.

This chain connects TRBV5-1 to TRBJ1-6, with D possibly TRBD1 on 6 matching bases. This CDR3 is built from 16 residues. Looked up from germline, CDR1 is SGHRS and CDR2 is YFSETQ. V was shortened by 5 bases and J by 0 bases, with 12 bases between the two germline ends. The CDR3 region is CASRRTDSSYNSPLHF. The CDR3 nucleotides read TGCGCCAGCAGACGGACAGACAGCTCCTATAATTCACCCCTCCACTTT.

The rearrangement uses TRBV28 and TRBJ2-5, with D possibly TRBD1 on 5 matching bases. V was cut by 7 bases and J by 11 bases, with 17 bases left in between. This CDR3 has 12 amino acids. Germline-derived CDR1 and CDR2 are MDHEN and SYDVKM. CDR3 loop: CASISPGYGQYF. The CDR3 nucleotides read TGTGCCAGCATCTCTCCAGGGTATGGGCAGTACTTC.

The chain carries TRBV20-1 and TRBJ2-5; 9 bases are shared with TRBD2. Per germline, CDR1 DFQATT and CDR2 SNEGSKA (reference sequence). With V trimmed by 3 bases and J by 6 bases, 2 bases remained unmatched. CDR3 length: 12 residues. This CDR3 is CSASPSGKTQYF. CDR3 DNA sequence: TGCAGTGCTAGTCCTAGCGGGAAGACCCAGTACTTC.

This clonotype was seen a handful of times. The rearrangement links TRBV6-1 to TRBJ2-7; D remains ambiguous. Germline-derived CDR1 and CDR2 are MNHNS and SASEGT. This CDR3 comprises 12 residues. V lost 6 bases and J lost 7, with 13 bases in between. This CDR3 reads CASRPVTSEQYF. CDR3 DNA sequence: TGTGCCAGCAGGCCAGTAACATCTGAGCAGTACTTC.

The V call is TRBV25-1, the J call TRBJ1-2; 7 bases agree with TRBD1. Germline V gives CDR1 MGHDK, CDR2 SYGVNS. The CDR3 loop spans 13 amino acids. V was clipped by 1 base and J by 6 bases; unmatched bases: 2. This CDR3 reads CASSEWGTDGYTF. The CDR3 DNA is TGTGCCAGCAGTGAATGGGGGACAGATGGCTACACCTTC.

The table lists this clonotype with a count of one. This chain connects TRBV3-1 to TRBJ1-1, with unresolved D. V was clipped by 2 bases and J by 6 bases, with 16 bases between them. CDR1 LGHDT and CDR2 YNNKEL come from the germline V gene (reference sequence). CDR3 size: 15 residues. The CDR3 is CASSQRYPFTAEAFF. The CDR3, as DNA: TGTGCCAGCAGCCAAAGGTACCCGTTTACCGCTGAAGCTTTCTTT.

Ten or more counts support this clonotype. The chain combines TRBV2 with TRBJ2-5; the match to TRBD1 covers 11 bases. V shed 7 bases and J 2 bases; nucleotides not matched to a gene: 3. This CDR3 region has 14 residues. Looked up from germline, CDR1 is SNHLY and CDR2 is FYNNEI. The CDR3 sequence: CASMDRGLQETQYF. In nucleotides, the CDR3 is TGTGCCAGCATGGACAGGGGGCTTCAAGAGACCCAGTACTTC.

V usage is TRBV20-1 and J usage is TRBJ2-1; D possibly corresponds to TRBD2 (5 bases). Germline loops: CDR1 DFQATT, CDR2 SNEGSKA (reference sequence). V shed 1 base and J shed 2 bases, with 15 bases lying between them. This CDR3 region has 16 residues. CDR3: CSARGDVAPPYNEQFF. The CDR3 DNA reads as TGCAGTGCTAGAGGCGACGTAGCGCCCCCCTACAATGAGCAGTTCTTC.

V gene TRBV5-8 combines with J gene TRBJ2-4; D is perhaps TRBD1 (8 bases). The CDR3 spans 16 residues. V lost 4 bases and J lost 0, with 14 bases in between. The germline V gene has CDR1 SGHTS and CDR2 YDEGEE. CDR3 nucleotide sequence: TGTGCCAGCAGCGCGGGGGACAGGTTAGCCAAAAACATTCAGTACTTC. Amino acid sequence: CASSAGDRLAKNIQYF.

The V and J genes are TRBV24-1 and TRBJ2-1; TRBD2 is a possible D gene (5 bases). The CDR3 is made up of 14 amino acids. CDR1 KGHDR and CDR2 SFDVKD come from the germline V gene. Deletions cut 4 bases from V and 6 bases from J, with 12 bases between. CDR3 residues: CATSDRLSSNEQFF. The CDR3, as DNA: TGTGCCACCAGTGACCGACTATCTAGCAATGAGCAGTTCTTC.

This clonotype has only a few counts. V is TRBV7-9 and J is TRBJ2-3; no definite D call. The CDR3 has 13 residues. The germline gives CDR1 SEHNR, CDR2 FQNEAQ (reference sequence). V was cut by 2 bases and J by 6 bases, with 9 bases left in between. In DNA form, the CDR3 reads TGTGCCAGCAGCTTATCCGAATCCGATACGCAGTATTTT. As protein: CASSLSESDTQYF.

The chain is built from TRBV20-1 and TRBJ1-2; no clear D gene. Germline V gene data show CDR1 as DFQATT and CDR2 as SNEGSKA (reference sequence). The CDR3 extends over 13 amino acids. V lost 0 bases and J 1 base, leaving 6 bases between the germline ends. The DNA of the CDR3 is TGCAGTGCTAGAGAGACTCTTAACTATGGCTACACCTTC. Its translation is CSARETLNYGYTF.

This chain joins TRBV28 and TRBJ2-1; perhaps TRBD2 as D (5 bases). Germline CDR1 MDHEN, CDR2 SYDVKM. The CDR3 covers 14 residues. Trimming took 8 bases from V and 0 from J, leaving 11 bases between them. The CDR3 DNA follows: TGTGCCAGCCGGAGTAGCGACTCCTACAATGAGCAGTTCTTC. This sequence encodes CASRSSDSYNEQFF.